The sequence of this TCR beta chain was determined in a study of beta chain features in type 1 diabetes. Study in general: Age, gender and cell yields were similar between patients and healthy donors. Study-level results: Within patients, naive, central memory and Treg TCRB repertoires seemed more similar than within healthy donors. Significant though moderate, a shortening of TCRB CDR3s appeared in all four CD4+ subsets of Type 1 diabetes patients.

For this clone: Its antigen is currently unknown.

Cell sorting via CD45RO/CCR7/CD25/CD127/CD95/CD27 was performed to obtain CD4+ naive, central memory, regulatory and stem cell-like memory cells. This CDR3 contains 11 residues. V was clipped by 8 bases and J by 5 bases, with 8 bases between them. Germline CDR1 and CDR2: SGHVS and FQNEAQ. The isolated RNA, all of it, was reverse transcribed, so expressed TCRB transcripts were what got sequenced. The repertoire was sequenced with immunoSEQ multiplex PCR; TCRdb's copy has only in-frame clones and lacks some. The data hold 300,000 to 350,000 clones, with about 13% observed a single time. V gene TRBV7-8 combines with J gene TRBJ2-3; D uncertain. Sequenced sample: naive CD4+ T cells from blood. The sequence came from a young woman with type 1 diabetes. This CDR3 is CASETIDTQYF. DNA of the CDR3: TGTGCCAGCGAAACTATAGATACGCAGTATTTT.